This TCR beta chain originates from a study of CD8 T cells in cerebrospinal fluid in Alzheimer's disease. Germline assignment: CDR1 SGHVS and CDR2 FQNEAQ. This CDR3 region has 15 residues. This clonotype counts as large by frequency. One entry per CDR3 protein, without DNA, is what TCRdb gives after re-calling the 10x single-cell sequencing reads. In all, the sample yields some 1,500 distinct CDR3 sequences. What was sequenced was cerebrospinal fluid. This TCR derives from a human donor in good health. The rearrangement joins TRBV7-8 to TRBJ1-2; TCRdb's assignment of TRBD1 cannot be checked, as there is no DNA. CDR3 region: CASSSGLGTGGGYTF.